A selection of T cell receptor beta chains follows, all from one sample in a study of control samples from healthy donors and cancer patients. Using immunoSEQ multiplex PCR, the repertoire was profiled, and TCRdb retains in-frame clones only, with some absent. This repertoire includes roughly 190,000 clones. Sequencing input: blood. The receptors come from a woman aged 25 to 45 in good health. Each CDR3 is given with its conserved first and last residue. The order of the fields is J gene, D gene, V gene, CDR3 DNA, CDR3 protein. A D gene is named only where the DNA matches it firmly.

TRBJ2-5,-,TRBV30,TGTGCCTGGACATCCTCCGGGTCCGAGACCCAGTACTTC,CAWTSSGSETQYF
TRBJ1-3,-,TRBV5-1,TGCGCCAGCAGCTTGGCCGGCTCTGGAAACACCATATATTTT,CASSLAGSGNTIYF
TRBJ2-7,-,TRBV6-5,TGTGCCAGCACATCGGACGTAAACCGCGACGAGCAGTACTTC,CASTSDVNRDEQYF
TRBJ2-2,-,TRBV3-1/TRBV3-2,TGTGCCAGCAGCCAAGATCCCAGGTCCCCTCGGGAGCTGTTTTTT,CASSQDPRSPRELFF
TRBJ1-4,TRBD1,TRBV28,TGTGCCAGCAGTTTCACAGGGGATCCGACTAATGAAAAACTGTTTTTT,CASSFTGDPTNEKLFF
TRBJ1-1,-,TRBV5-1,TGCGCCAGCACCTCGGCAGGGGTGGCTGAAGCTTTCTTT,CASTSAGVAEAFF
TRBJ2-3,-,TRBV18,TGTGCCAGCTCACCAAACAGCTGGGGAACAGATACGCAGTATTTT,CASSPNSWGTDTQYF
TRBJ2-5,TRBD2,TRBV27,TGTGCCAGCAGTTTTGAACGGGGGGATGAGACCCAGTACTTC,CASSFERGDETQYF
TRBJ1-2,-,TRBV3-1/TRBV3-2,TGTGCCAGCAGCCAAGGGTTGAGGGCCCCTCACTATGGCTACACCTTC,CASSQGLRAPHYGYTF
TRBJ1-1,-,TRBV29-1,TGCAGCGCCACAAAGAACACTGAAGCTTTCTTT,CSATKNTEAFF
TRBJ2-3,-,TRBV6-5,TGTGCCAGCACCCGGGGACTCGTCACAGATACGCAGTATTTT,CASTRGLVTDTQYF
TRBJ1-1,-,TRBV18,TGTGCCAGCTCACCGACAGTGGAGCAAAAGGGCCATGGAGCTTTCTTT,CASSPTVEQKGHGAFF
TRBJ2-7,-,TRBV5-1,TGCGCCAGCAGCTTGGGGGTCGCGACAGAATCCTACGAGCAGTACTTC,CASSLGVATESYEQYF
TRBJ1-2,-,TRBV3-1/TRBV3-2,TGTGCCAGCAGCCAAGATGAAGGGCGCGGCTACACCTTC,CASSQDEGRGYTF
TRBJ1-1,-,TRBV28,TGTGCCAGCAGTTTCAGGGGAATGAACACTGAAGCTTTCTTT,CASSFRGMNTEAFF
TRBJ1-2,-,TRBV18,TGTGCCAGCTCACCGTTGGGGAGTGGCTACACCTTC,CASSPLGSGYTF
TRBJ1-2,TRBD1,TRBV4-1,TGCGCCAGCAGCGCTCGGACAGGACCTACTTTTGCCTACACCTTC,CASSARTGPTFAYTF
TRBJ1-4,TRBD1,TRBV9,TGTGCCAGCAGCGTAGGACAGGGCAATGAAAAACTGTTTTTT,CASSVGQGNEKLFF
TRBJ1-2,-,TRBV5-1,TGCGCCAGCAATTTCTTTGGAACAGGAATGGATGGCTACACCTTC,CASNFFGTGMDGYTF
TRBJ1-1,TRBD1,TRBV6-5,TGTGCCAGCAGTCCGTGGACAGGGGACACTGAAGCTTTCTTT,CASSPWTGDTEAFF
TRBJ1-1,-,TRBV10-3,TGTGCCATCAGTGACGGGGTCATGAACACTGAAGCTTTCTTT,CAISDGVMNTEAFF
TRBJ1-2,TRBD1,TRBV7-6,TGTGCCAGCAGCTTAGAGTACCGGGACAGAGGCGGCTACACCTTC,CASSLEYRDRGGYTF
TRBJ2-1,-,TRBV27,TGTGCCAGCAGTTTAATGGGGATAAATGAGCAGTTCTTC,CASSLMGINEQFF
TRBJ2-3,-,TRBV7-3,TGTGCCAGCAGCTTACATAGCGTAAGCACAGATACGCAGTATTTT,CASSLHSVSTDTQYF
TRBJ1-2,-,TRBV28,TGTGCCAGTTGGTACAGGGACTATGGCTACACCTTC,CASWYRDYGYTF
TRBJ2-2,TRBD2,TRBV11-2,TGCGCCAGCAGCTTAGATCTATGGCGGGGGGCGAACACCGGGGAGCTGTTTTTT,CASSLDLWRGANTGELFF
TRBJ1-3,TRBD1,TRBV6-5,TGTGCCAGCAGTTACGACAGGGGGTCTGGAAACACCATATATTTT,CASSYDRGSGNTIYF
TRBJ2-3,TRBD2,TRBV10-3,TGTGCCATCAGTGAGTCCGGACTAGCGGGGGGGATCGCAGATACGCAGTATTTT,CAISESGLAGGIADTQYF
TRBJ1-3,-,TRBV5-1,TGCGCCAGCAGCTTGGCGGCCAGCTCTGGAAACACCATATATTTT,CASSLAASSGNTIYF
TRBJ2-1,TRBD2,TRBV6-1,TGTGCCAGCAGTGACAAGACTAGCGGGGCCTCCTACAATGAGCAGTTCTTC,CASSDKTSGASYNEQFF
TRBJ2-3,-,TRBV30,TGTGCCTGGAGCTACCGGACGGTCTCGGGGGATACGCAGTATTTT,CAWSYRTVSGDTQYF
TRBJ2-3,-,TRBV18,TGTGCCAGCTCGGCCTTCGGGACCACAGATACGCAGTATTTT,CASSAFGTTDTQYF
TRBJ1-5,-,TRBV4-1,TGCGCCAGCAGCCAAGATCCCCGGGGGAATCAGCCCCAGCATTTT,CASSQDPRGNQPQHF
TRBJ1-2,-,TRBV6-5,TGTGCCAGCAGTTACGGGGGTACGAGCTATGGCTACACCTTC,CASSYGGTSYGYTF
TRBJ2-3,TRBD2,TRBV5-6,TGTGCCAGCAGCTTTAGCGGGGCCTCAGATACGCAGTATTTT,CASSFSGASDTQYF
TRBJ1-1,TRBD1,TRBV7-9,TGTGCCAGCAGCCCCCGGGACAGGATGATGAACACTGAAGCTTTCTTT,CASSPRDRMMNTEAFF
TRBJ1-3,-,TRBV5-1,TGCGCCAGCAGCTTGGGCAGTCCCGACTCTGGAAACACCATATATTTT,CASSLGSPDSGNTIYF
TRBJ1-6,-,TRBV6-6,TGTGCCAGCAGGGAGGGTAATTCACCCCTCCACTTT,CASREGNSPLHF
TRBJ1-5,-,TRBV19,TGTGCCAGTAGTATAGTAGTGGGGTCAGGTGAGAGGATTCAGCCCCAGCATTTT,CASSIVVGSGERIQPQHF
TRBJ2-5,TRBD2,TRBV3-1/TRBV3-2,TGTGCCAGCAGCCCGGGACTAGCGGGGGAAGAGACCCAGTACTTC,CASSPGLAGEETQYF
TRBJ2-7,-,TRBV28,TGTGCCAGCGGGGACGATCTGACCCTCCCCTACGAGCAGTACTTC,CASGDDLTLPYEQYF
TRBJ1-1,-,TRBV4-1,TGCGCCAGCAGCCAAGCGGGGGAAGCTTTCTTT,CASSQAGEAFF
TRBJ1-1,-,TRBV5-1,TGCGCCAGCAGCCCAGGAGACACTGAAGCTTTCTTT,CASSPGDTEAFF
TRBJ1-3,TRBD1,TRBV25-1,TGTGCCAGCAGTGGACCCGGCACAGGGGGACCGTACACCATATATTTT,CASSGPGTGGPYTIYF
TRBJ2-6,-,TRBV5-4,TGTGCCAGCAGCTTCGGTACTTTATCTGGGGCCAACGTCCTGACTTTC,CASSFGTLSGANVLTF